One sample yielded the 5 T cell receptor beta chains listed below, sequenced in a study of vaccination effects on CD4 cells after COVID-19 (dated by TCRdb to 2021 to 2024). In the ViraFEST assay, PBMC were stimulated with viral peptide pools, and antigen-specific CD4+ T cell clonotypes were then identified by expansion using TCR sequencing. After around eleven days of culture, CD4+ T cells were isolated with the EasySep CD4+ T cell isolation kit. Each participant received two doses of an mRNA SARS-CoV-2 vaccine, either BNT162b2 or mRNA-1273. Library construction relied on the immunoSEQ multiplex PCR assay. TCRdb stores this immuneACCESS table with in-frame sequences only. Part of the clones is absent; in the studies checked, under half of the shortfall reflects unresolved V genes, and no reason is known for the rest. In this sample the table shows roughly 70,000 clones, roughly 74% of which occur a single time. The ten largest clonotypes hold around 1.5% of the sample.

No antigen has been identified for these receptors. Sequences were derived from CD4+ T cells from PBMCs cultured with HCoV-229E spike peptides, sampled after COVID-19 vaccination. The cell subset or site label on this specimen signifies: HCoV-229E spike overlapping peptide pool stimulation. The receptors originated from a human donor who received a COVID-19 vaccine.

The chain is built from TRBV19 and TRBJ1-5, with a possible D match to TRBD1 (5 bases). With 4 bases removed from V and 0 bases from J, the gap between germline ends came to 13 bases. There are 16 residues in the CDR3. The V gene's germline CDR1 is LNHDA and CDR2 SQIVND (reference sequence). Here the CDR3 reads CASSTTGTYSNQPQHF. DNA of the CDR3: TGTGCCAGTAGTACCACAGGAACCTATAGCAATCAGCCCCAGCATTTT.

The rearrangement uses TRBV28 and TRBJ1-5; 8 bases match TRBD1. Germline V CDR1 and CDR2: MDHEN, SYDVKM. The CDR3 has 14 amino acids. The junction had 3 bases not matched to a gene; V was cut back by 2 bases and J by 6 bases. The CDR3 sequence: CASSLTGGVQPQHF. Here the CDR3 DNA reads TGTGCCAGCAGTTTAACAGGGGGAGTTCAGCCCCAGCATTTT.

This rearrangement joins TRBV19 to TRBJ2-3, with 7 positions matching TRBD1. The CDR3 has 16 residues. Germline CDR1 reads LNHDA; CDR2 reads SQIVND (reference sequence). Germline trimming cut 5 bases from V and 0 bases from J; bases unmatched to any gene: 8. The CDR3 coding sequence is TGTGCCAGTAGTCCTATCTCGGGACAGAGCACAGATACGCAGTATTTT. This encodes CASSPISGQSTDTQYF.

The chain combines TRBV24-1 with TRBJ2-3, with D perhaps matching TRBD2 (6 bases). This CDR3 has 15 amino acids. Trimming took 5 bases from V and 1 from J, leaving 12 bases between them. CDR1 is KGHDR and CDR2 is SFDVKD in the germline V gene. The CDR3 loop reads CATSGGSGRTDTQYF. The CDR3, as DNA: TGTGCCACCAGTGGTGGTAGCGGACGCACAGATACGCAGTATTTT.

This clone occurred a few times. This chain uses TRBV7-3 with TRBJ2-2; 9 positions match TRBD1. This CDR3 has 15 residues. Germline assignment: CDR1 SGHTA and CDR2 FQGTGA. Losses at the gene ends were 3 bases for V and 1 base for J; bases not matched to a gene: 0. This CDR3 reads CASSLTGGNTGELFF. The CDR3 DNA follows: TGTGCCAGCAGCTTGACAGGGGGGAACACCGGGGAGCTGTTTTTT.